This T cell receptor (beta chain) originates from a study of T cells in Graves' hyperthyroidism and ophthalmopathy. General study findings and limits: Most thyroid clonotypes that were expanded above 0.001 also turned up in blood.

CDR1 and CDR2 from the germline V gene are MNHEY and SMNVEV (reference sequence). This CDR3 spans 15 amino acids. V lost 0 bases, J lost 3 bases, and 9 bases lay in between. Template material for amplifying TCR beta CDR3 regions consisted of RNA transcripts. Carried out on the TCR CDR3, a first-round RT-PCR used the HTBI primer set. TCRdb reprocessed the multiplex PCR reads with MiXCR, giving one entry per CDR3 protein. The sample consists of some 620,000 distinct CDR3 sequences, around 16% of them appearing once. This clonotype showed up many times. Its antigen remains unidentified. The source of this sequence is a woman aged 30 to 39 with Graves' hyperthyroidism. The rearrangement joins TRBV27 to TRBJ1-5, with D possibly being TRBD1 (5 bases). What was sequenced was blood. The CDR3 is CASSLSGHYNQPQHF. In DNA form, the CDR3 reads TGTGCCAGCAGTTTATCGGGGCACTACAATCAGCCCCAGCATTTT.